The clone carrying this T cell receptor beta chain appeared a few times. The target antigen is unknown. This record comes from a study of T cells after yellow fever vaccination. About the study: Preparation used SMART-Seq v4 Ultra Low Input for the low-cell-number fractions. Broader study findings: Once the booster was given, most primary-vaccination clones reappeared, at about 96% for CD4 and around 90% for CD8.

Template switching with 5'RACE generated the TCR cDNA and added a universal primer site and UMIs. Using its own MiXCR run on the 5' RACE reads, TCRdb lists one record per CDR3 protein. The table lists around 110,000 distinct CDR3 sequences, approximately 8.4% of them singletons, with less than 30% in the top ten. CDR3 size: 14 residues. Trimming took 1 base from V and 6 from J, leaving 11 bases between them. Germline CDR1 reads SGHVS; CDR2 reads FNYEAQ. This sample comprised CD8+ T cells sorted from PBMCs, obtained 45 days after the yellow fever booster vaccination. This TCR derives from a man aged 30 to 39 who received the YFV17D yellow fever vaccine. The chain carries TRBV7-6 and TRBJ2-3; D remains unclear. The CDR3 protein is CASSLDPGSDTQYF. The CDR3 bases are TGTGCCAGCAGCTTAGATCCAGGCTCCGATACGCAGTATTTT.